The 5 T cell receptor beta chains below come from one sample, sequenced in a study of blood T cell repertoires in COVID-19. Some clones are missing from TCRdb's copy, which holds only in-frame ones; the method was immunoSEQ multiplex PCR. Of around 100,000 clones in the sample, approximately 90% were seen once. Sample: peripheral blood. The receptors here all came from a woman between 65 and 79 years old who had recovered from COVID-19.

V and J are TRBV15 and TRBJ1-6; D not resolved. The CDR3 consists of 12 residues. The V end lost 3 bases, the J end lost 10 bases, and 7 bases lay between the germline ends. Germline-derived CDR1 and CDR2 are LNHNV and YYDKDF (reference sequence). This CDR3 reads CATSRAFSPLHF. The CDR3 nucleotides are TGTGCCACCAGCAGGGCCTTCTCACCCCTCCACTTT.

This clone was observed a single time. The chain joins TRBV5-1 to TRBJ2-5; D perhaps matches TRBD2 (6 bases). The CDR3 is made up of 13 amino acids. From germline, CDR1 is SGHRS and CDR2 YFSETQ. V lost 7 bases, J lost 5 bases, and 15 bases lay in between. CDR3: CASESGAGETQYF. CDR3 sequence (DNA): TGCGCCAGCGAGTCGGGTGCGGGGGAGACCCAGTACTTC.

CDR3 bases: TGTGCCAGCAGCCCCGGACTTAACTATGGCTACACCTTC. It specifies CASSPGLNYGYTF. The rearrangement joins TRBV5-6 to TRBJ1-2, with no clear D. This CDR3 spans 13 amino acids. Trimming shortened V by 4 bases and J by 1 base, and 8 bases separated the two germline ends. Germline loops: CDR1 SGHDT, CDR2 YYEEEE.

V is TRBV2 and J is TRBJ2-7; TRBD2 matches 7 bases. CDR3 length: 13 amino acids. The germline V gene encodes CDR1 SNHLY and CDR2 FYNNEI. Trimming took 6 bases from V and 7 from J; bases not matched to a gene: 9. The CDR3 bases are TGTGCCAGCAGGGAACGGGAGGAGGAAGAGCAGTACTTC. It translates to CASREREEEEQYF.

The chain carries TRBV4-3 and TRBJ1-6; D might be TRBD1 (6 bases). V lost 1 base, J lost 9 bases, and 22 bases lay in between. Germline V gene sequence: CDR1 LGHNA, CDR2 YSLEER. This CDR3 region has 18 residues. This CDR3 reads CASSQAETLTGIGSPLHF. CDR3 in DNA: TGCGCCAGCAGCCAAGCGGAGACGTTAACAGGGATCGGTTCACCCCTCCACTTT.